This note documents a single TCR beta chain sequence. The antigen remains unidentified. PCR used 60 Vbeta primers and 13 Jbeta primers. Profiled with immunoSEQ multiplex PCR; TCRdb holds only in-frame clones, not every one. The sample includes under 200,000 clones, about 88% of them seen just once. These data come from a study of cytomegalovirus exposure and HLA in healthy donors. General study findings and limits: The sole available immune exposure information was CMV serostatus.

V gave up 0 bases and J gave up 1 base; unmatched junction bases: 2. CDR1 is SGHRS and CDR2 is YFSETQ in the germline V gene. There are 16 residues in the CDR3. This chain uses TRBV5-1 with TRBJ2-2, with TRBD1 matching over 8 bases. The sample taken for sequencing was PBMCs. The sequence came from a woman aged 18-29 years in good health and CMV-seronegative. CDR3 nucleotides: TGCGCCAGCAGCTTGGCCGGGACAGGGAACACCGGGGAGCTGTTTTTT. Encoded protein: CASSLAGTGNTGELFF.